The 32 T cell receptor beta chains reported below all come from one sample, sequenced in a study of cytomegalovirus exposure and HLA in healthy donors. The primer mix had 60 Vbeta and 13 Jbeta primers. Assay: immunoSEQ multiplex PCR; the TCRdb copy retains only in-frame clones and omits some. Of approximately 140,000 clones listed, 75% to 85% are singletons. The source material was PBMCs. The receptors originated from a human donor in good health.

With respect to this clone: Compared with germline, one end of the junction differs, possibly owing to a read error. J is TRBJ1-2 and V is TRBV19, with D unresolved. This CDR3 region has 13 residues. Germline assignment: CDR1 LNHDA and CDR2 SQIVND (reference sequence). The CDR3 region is CASSSRNNYDYTF. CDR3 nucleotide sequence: TGTGCCAGTAGTAGCCGGAATAACTATGACTACACCTTC.

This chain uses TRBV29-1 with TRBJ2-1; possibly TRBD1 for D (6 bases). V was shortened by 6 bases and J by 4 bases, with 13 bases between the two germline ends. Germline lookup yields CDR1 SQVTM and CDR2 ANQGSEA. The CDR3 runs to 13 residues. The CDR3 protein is CSVDPGQYNEQFF. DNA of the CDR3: TGCAGCGTAGACCCGGGACAATACAATGAGCAGTTCTTC.

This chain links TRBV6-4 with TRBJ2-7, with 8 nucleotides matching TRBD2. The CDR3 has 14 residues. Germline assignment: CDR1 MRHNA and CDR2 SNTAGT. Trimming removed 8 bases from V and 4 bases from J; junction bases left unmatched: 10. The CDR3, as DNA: TGTGCCAGCCCGGGGGGGGGAGTGACATACGAGCAGTACTTC. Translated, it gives CASPGGGVTYEQYF.

Written as DNA, the CDR3 is TGTGCCAGCAGCTCACAGGCCTATGGCTACACCTTC. Protein product: CASSSQAYGYTF. The chain links TRBV7-9 to TRBJ1-2, with D possibly TRBD1 on 5 matching bases. The length of the CDR3 is 12 residues. Trimming pared 4 bases from V and 4 bases from J, leaving 7 bases between. The germline V gene encodes CDR1 SEHNR and CDR2 FQNEAQ (reference sequence).

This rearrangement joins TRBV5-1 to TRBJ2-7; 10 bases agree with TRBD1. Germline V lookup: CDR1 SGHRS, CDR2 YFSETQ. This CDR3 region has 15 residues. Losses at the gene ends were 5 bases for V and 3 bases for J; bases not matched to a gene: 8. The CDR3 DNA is TGCGCCAGCAGGAACCGGGACAGGGGATACTACGAGCAGTACTTC. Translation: CASRNRDRGYYEQYF.

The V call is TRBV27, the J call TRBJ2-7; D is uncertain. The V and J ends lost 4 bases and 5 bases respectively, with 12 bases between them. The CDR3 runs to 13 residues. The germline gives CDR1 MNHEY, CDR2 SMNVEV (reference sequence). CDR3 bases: TGTGCCAGCAGTTCCGACATAGGCGACGAGCAGTACTTC. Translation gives CASSSDIGDEQYF.

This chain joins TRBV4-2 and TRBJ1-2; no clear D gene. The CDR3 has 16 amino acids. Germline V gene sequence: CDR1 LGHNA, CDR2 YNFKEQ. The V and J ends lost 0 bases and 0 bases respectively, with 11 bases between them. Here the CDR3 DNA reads TGTGCCAGCAGCCAAGAGGCAGTCTCCGCTAACTATGGCTACACCTTC. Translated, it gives CASSQEAVSANYGYTF.

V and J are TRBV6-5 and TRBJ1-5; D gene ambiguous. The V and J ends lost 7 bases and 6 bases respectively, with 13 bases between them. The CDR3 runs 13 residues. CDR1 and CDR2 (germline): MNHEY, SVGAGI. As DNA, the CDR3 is TGTGCCAGCAAAGGAGGCGGTGGTCAGCCCCAGCATTTT. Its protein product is CASKGGGGQPQHF.

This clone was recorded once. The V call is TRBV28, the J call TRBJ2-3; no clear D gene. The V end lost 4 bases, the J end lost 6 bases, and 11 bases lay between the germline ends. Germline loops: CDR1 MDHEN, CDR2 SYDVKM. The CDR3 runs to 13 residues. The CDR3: CASSSQIMDTQYF. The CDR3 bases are TGTGCCAGCAGTTCCCAGATTATGGATACGCAGTATTTT.

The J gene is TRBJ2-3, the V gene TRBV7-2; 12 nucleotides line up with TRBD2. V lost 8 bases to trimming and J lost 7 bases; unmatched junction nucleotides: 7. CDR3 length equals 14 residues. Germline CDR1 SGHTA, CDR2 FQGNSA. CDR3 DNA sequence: TGTGCCAGCGGACTAGCGGGGTTAGATCATACGCAGTATTTT. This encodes CASGLAGLDHTQYF.

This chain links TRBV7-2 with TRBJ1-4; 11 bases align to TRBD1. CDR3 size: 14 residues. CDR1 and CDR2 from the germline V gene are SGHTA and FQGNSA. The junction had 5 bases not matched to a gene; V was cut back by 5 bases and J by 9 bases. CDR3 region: CASSLGQGVKKLFF. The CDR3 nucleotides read TGTGCCAGCAGCCTGGGACAGGGGGTGAAAAAACTGTTTTTT.

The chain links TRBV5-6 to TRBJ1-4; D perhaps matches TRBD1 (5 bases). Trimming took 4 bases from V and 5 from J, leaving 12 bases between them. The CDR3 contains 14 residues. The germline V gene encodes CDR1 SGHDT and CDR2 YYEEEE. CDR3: CASSLRALNEKLFF. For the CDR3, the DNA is TGTGCCAGCAGCCTCAGGGCGCTGAATGAAAAACTGTTTTTT.

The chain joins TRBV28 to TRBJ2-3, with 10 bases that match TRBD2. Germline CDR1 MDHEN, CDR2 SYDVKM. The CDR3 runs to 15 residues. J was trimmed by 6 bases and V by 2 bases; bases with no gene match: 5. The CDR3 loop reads CASSLQTSGPDTQYF. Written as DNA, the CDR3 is TGTGCCAGCAGTTTACAGACTAGCGGGCCGGATACGCAGTATTTT.

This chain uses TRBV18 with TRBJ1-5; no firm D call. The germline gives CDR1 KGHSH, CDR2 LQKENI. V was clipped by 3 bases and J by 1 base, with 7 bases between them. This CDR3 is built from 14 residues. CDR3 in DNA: TGTGCCAGCTCACCGCGATGGAGCAATCAGCCCCAGCATTTT. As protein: CASSPRWSNQPQHF.

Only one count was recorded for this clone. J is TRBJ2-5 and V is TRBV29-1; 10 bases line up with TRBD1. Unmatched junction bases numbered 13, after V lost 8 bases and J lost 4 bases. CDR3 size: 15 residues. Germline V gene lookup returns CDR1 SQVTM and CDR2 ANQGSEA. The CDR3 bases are TGCAGCTTGACCCCGGCGGACAGGGGGGGAGAGACCCAGTACTTC. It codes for CSLTPADRGGETQYF.

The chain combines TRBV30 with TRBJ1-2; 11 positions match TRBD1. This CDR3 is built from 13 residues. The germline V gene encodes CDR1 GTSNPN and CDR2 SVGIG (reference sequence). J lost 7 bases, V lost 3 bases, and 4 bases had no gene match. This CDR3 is CAWRADRGLGYTF. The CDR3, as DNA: TGTGCCTGGAGGGCGGACAGGGGGCTTGGCTACACCTTC.

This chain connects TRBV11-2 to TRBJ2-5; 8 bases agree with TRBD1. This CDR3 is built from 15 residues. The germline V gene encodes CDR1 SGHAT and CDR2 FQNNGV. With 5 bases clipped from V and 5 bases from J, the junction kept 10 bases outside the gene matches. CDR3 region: CASSPGDRSEETQYF. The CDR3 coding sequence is TGTGCCAGCAGCCCTGGGGACAGGTCGGAGGAGACCCAGTACTTC.

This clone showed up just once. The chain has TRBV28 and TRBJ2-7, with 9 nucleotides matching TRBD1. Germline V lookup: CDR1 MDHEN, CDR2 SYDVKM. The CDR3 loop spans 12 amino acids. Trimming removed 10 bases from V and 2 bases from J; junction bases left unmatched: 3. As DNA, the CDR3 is TGTGCCACCAGACAGGGGGCCTACGAGCAGTACTTC. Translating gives CATRQGAYEQYF.

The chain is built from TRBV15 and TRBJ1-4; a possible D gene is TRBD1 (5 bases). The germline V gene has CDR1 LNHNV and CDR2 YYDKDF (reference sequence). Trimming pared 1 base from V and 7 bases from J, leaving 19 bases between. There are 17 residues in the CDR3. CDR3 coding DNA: TGTGCCACCAGCAGAGCCTTCGGGACTGCCGGCGGTGAAAAACTGTTTTTT. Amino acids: CATSRAFGTAGGEKLFF. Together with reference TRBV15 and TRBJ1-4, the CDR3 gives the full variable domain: DAMVIQNPRYQVTQFGKPVTLSCSQTLNHNVMYWYQQKSSQAPKLLFHYYDKDFNNEADTPDNFQSRRPNTSFCFLDIRSPGLGDTAMYLCATSRAFGTAGGEKLFFGSGTQLSVL.

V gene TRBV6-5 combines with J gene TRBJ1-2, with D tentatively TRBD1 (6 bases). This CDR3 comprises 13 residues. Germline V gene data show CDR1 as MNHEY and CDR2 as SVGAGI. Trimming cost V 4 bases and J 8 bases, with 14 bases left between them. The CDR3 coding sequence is TGTGCCAGCAGTTCCAACAGGGCCCAAGGCTACACCTTC. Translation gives CASSSNRAQGYTF.

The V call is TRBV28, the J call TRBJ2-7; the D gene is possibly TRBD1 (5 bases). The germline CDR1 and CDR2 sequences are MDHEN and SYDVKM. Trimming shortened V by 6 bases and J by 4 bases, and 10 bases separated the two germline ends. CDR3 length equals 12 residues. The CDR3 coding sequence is TGTGCCAGCAGCTTACAGGCTTACGAGCAGTACTTC. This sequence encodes CASSLQAYEQYF.

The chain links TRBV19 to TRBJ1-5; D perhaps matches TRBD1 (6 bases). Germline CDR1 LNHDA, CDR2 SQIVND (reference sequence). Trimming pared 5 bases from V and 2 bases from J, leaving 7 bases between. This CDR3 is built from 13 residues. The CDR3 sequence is CASSRQGNQPQHF. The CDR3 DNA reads TGTGCCAGTAGTCGACAGGGCAATCAGCCCCAGCATTTT.

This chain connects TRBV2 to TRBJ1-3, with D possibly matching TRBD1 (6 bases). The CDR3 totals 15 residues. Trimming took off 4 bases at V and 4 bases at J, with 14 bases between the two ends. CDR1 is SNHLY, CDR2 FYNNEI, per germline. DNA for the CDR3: TGTGCCAGCAGTGGGTCAGGGGAAAGCGGAAACACCATATATTTT. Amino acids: CASSGSGESGNTIYF.

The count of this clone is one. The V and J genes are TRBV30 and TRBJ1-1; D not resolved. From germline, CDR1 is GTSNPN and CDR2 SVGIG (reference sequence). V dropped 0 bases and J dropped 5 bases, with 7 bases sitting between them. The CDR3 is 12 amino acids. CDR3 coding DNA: TGTGCCTGGAGTGTGTCCACTACTGAAGCTTTCTTT. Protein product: CAWSVSTTEAFF.

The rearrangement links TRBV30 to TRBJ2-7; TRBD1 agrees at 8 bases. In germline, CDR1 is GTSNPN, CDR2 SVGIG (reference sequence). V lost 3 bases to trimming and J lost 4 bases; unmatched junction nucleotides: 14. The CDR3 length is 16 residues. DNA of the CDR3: TGTGCCTGGAGGGGACAGGTAACTGCGGATCCGTACGAGCAGTACTTC. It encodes CAWRGQVTADPYEQYF.

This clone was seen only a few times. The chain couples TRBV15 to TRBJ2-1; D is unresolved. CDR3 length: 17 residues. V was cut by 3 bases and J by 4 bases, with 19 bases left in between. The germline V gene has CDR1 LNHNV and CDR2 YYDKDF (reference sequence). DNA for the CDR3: TGTGCCACCAGCAGTAGGCAAAGGCGGCCCCCGTACAATGAGCAGTTCTTC. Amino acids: CATSSRQRRPPYNEQFF. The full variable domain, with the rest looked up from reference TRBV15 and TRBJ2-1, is DAMVIQNPRYQVTQFGKPVTLSCSQTLNHNVMYWYQQKSSQAPKLLFHYYDKDFNNEADTPDNFQSRRPNTSFCFLDIRSPGLGDTAMYLCATSSRQRRPPYNEQFFGPGTRLTVL.

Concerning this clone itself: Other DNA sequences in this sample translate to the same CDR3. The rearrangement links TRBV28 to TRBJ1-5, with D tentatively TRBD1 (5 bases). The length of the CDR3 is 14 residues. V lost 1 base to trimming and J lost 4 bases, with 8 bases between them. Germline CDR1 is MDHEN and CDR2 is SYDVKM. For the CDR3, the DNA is TGTGCCAGCAGTTTATCGGCAGGGAATCAGCCCCAGCATTTT. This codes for CASSLSAGNQPQHF. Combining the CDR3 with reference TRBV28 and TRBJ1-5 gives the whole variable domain DVKVTQSSRYLVKRTGEKVFLECVQDMDHENMFWYRQDPGLGLRLIYFSYDVKMKEKGDIPEGYSVSREKKERFSLILESASTNQTSMYLCASSLSAGNQPQHFGDGTRLSIL.

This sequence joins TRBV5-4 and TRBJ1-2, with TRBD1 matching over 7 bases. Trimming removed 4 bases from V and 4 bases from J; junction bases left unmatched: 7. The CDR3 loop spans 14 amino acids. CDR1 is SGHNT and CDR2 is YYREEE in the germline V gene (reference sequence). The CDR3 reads CASSPGQALYGYTF. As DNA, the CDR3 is TGTGCCAGCAGCCCCGGACAGGCCCTCTATGGCTACACCTTC. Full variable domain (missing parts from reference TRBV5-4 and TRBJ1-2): ETGVTQSPTHLIKTRGQQVTLRCSSQSGHNTVSWYQQALGQGPQFIFQYYREEENGRGNFPPRFSGLQFPNYSSELNVNALELDDSALYLCASSPGQALYGYTFGSGTRLTVV.

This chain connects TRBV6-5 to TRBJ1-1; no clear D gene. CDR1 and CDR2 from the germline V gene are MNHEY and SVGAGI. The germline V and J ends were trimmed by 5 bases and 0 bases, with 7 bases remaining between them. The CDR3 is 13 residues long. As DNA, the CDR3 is TGTGCCAGCAGTAATACACTGAACACTGAAGCTTTCTTT. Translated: CASSNTLNTEAFF.

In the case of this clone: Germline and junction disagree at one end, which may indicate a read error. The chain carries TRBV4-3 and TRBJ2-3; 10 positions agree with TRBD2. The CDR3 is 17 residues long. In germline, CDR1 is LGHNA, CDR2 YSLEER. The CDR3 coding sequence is TGCGCCAGCAGCCAAGAAGGGGCTAGCGGGAGCATAGATACGCAGTATTTT. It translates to CASSQEGASGSIDTQYF.

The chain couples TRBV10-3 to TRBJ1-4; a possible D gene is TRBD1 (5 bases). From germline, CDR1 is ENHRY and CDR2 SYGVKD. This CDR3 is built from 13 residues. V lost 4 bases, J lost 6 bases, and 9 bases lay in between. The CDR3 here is CAISVGRDEKLFF. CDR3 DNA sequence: TGTGCCATCAGTGTGGGCAGGGATGAAAAACTGTTTTTT.

The CDR3 sequence: CASSVEVAGGPGQFF. CDR3 DNA sequence: TGTGCCAGCAGCGTAGAGGTAGCGGGAGGGCCGGGGCAGTTCTTC. The chain carries TRBV9 and TRBJ2-1; TRBD2 agrees at 11 bases. Germline V lookup: CDR1 SGDLS, CDR2 YYNGEE. The V gene end was trimmed by 0 bases and the J gene end by 12 bases; junction bases not matched to a gene: 8. This CDR3 is 15 amino acids long. The complete variable domain, with remaining parts taken from reference TRBV9 and TRBJ2-1, reads DSGVTQTPKHLITATGQRVTLRCSPRSGDLSVYWYQQSLDQGLQFLIQYYNGEERAKGNILERFSAQQFPDLHSELNLSSLELGDSALYFCASSVEVAGGPGQFFGPGTRLTVL.